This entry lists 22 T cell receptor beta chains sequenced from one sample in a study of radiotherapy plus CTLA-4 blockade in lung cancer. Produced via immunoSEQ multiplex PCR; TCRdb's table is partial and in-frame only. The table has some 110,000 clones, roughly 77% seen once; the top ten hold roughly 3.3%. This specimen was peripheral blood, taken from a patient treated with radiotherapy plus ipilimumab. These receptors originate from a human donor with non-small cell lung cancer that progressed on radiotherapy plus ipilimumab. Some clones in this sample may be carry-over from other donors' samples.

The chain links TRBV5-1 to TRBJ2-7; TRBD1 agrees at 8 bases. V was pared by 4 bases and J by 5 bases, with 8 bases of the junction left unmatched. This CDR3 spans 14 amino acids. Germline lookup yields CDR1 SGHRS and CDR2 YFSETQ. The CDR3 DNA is TGCGCCAGCAGCATGGACAGGGTAACGGACGAGCAGTACTTC. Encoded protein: CASSMDRVTDEQYF.

CDR3 DNA: TGTGCCAGCTCACCAGGGGCCGAGACCCAGTACTTC. This sequence encodes CASSPGAETQYF. The gene calls are TRBV18 and TRBJ2-5, with a tentative D call TRBD1 (5 bases). The CDR3 is 12 amino acids. Per the germline V gene, CDR1 is KGHSH and CDR2 is LQKENI. V was shortened by 2 bases and J by 5 bases, with 6 bases between the two germline ends.

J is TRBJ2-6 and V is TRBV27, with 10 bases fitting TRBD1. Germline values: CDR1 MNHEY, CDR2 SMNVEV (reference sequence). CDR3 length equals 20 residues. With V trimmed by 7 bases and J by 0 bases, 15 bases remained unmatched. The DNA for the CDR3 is TGTGCCAGCATGGGCCGGGGGGGACAGGGGTCAGTCTCTGGGGCCAACGTCCTGACTTTC. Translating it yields CASMGRGGQGSVSGANVLTF. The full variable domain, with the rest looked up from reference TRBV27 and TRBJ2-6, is EAQVTQNPRYLITVTGKKLTVTCSQNMNHEYMSWYRQDPGLGLRQIYYSMNVEVTDKGDVPEGYKVSRKEKRNFPLILESPSPNQTSLYFCASMGRGGQGSVSGANVLTFGAGSRLTVL.

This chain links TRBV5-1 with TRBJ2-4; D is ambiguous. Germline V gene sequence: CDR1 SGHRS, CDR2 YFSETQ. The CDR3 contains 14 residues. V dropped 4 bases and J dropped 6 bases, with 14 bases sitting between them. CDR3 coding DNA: TGCGCCAGCAGCCGAGACTCGACGAGAAACATTCAGTACTTC. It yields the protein CASSRDSTRNIQYF.

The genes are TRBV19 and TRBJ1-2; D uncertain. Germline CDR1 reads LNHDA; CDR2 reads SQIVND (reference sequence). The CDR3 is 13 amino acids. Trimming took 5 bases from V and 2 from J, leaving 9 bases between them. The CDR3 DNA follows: TGTGCCAGTAGTCCACAGTCCAACTATGGCTACACCTTC. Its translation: CASSPQSNYGYTF.

DNA for the CDR3: TGTGCCAGCAGCAAAGGGGGGCCAGTGAACACCGGGGAGCTGTTTTTT. It codes for CASSKGGPVNTGELFF. V is TRBV9 and J is TRBJ2-2; D could derive from TRBD1 or TRBD2 (6 bases each). V gave up 4 bases and J gave up 1 base, with 14 bases separating them. The CDR3 has 16 residues. Germline loops: CDR1 SGDLS, CDR2 YYNGEE.

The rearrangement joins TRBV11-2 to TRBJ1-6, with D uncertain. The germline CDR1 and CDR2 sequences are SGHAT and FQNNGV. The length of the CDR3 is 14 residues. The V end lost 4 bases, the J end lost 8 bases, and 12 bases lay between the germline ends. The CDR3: CASSSTWTDSPLHF. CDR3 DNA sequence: TGTGCCAGCAGCTCTACTTGGACGGATTCACCCCTCCACTTT.

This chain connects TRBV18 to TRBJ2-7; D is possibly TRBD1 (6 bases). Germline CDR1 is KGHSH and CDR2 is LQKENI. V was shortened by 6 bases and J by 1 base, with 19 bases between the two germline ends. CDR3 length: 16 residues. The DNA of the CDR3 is TGTGCCAGCTCTTCTAACAGGGCTCCCCCATCCTACGAGCAGTACTTC. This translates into CASSSNRAPPSYEQYF.

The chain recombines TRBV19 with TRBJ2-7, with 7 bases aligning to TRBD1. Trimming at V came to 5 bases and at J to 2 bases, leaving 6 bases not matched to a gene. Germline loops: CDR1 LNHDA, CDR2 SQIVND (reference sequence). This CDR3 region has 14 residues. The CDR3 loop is CASSAEQGTYEQYF. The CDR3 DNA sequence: TGTGCCAGTAGTGCCGAACAGGGGACCTACGAGCAGTACTTC.

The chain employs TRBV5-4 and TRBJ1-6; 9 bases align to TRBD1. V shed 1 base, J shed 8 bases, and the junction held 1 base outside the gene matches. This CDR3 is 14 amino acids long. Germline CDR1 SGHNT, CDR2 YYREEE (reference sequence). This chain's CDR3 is CASSLRTGDSPLHF. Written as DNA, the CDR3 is TGTGCCAGCAGCTTGCGGACAGGGGATTCACCCCTCCACTTT.

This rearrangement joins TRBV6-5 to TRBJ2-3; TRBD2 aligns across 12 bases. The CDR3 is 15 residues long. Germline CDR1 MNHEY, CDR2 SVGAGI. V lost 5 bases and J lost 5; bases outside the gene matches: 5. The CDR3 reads CASSARLAGVDTQYF. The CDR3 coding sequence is TGTGCCAGCAGTGCCAGACTAGCGGGGGTAGATACGCAGTATTTT.

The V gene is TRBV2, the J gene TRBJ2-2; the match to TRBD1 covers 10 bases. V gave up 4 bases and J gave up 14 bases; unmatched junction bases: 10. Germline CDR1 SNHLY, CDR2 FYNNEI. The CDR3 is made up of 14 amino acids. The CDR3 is CASSGLGWTGGLFF. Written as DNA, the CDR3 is TGTGCCAGCAGTGGTTTAGGTTGGACAGGGGGACTGTTTTTT.

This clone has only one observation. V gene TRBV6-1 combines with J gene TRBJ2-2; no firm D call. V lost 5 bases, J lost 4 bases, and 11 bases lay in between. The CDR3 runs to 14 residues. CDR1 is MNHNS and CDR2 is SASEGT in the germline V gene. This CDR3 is CASSPRWGTGELFF. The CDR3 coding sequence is TGTGCCAGCAGTCCCAGGTGGGGCACCGGGGAGCTGTTTTTT.

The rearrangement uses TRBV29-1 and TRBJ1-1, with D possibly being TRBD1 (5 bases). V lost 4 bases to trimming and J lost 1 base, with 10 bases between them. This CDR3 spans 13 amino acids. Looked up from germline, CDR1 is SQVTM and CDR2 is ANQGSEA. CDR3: CSVAKGTNTEAFF. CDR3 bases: TGCAGCGTTGCAAAGGGGACGAACACTGAAGCTTTCTTT.

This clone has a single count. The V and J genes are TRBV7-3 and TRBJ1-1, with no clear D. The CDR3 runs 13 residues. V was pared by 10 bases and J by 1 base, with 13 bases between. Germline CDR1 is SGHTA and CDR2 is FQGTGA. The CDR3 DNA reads TGTGCCACCAGAAACCAACCGAACACTGAAGCTTTCTTT. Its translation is CATRNQPNTEAFF.

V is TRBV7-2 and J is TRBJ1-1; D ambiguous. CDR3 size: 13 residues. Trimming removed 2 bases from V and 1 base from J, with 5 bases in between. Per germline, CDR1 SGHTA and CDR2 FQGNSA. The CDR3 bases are TGTGCCAGCAGCTTACAACCGAACACTGAAGCTTTCTTT. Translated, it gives CASSLQPNTEAFF.

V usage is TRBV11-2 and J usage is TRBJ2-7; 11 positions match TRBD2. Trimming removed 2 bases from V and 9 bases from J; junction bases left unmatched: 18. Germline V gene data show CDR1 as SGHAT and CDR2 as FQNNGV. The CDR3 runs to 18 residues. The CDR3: CASSLRGDRLAGGPGQYF. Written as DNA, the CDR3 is TGTGCCAGCAGCTTAAGGGGGGACCGGCTAGCGGGGGGTCCCGGGCAGTACTTC.

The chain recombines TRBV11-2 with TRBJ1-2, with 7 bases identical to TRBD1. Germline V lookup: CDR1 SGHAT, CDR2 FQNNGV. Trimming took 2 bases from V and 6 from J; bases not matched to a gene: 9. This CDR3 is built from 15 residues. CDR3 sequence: CASSLKRGLRDGYTF. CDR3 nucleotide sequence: TGTGCCAGCAGCTTAAAAAGGGGGCTTCGGGATGGCTACACCTTC.

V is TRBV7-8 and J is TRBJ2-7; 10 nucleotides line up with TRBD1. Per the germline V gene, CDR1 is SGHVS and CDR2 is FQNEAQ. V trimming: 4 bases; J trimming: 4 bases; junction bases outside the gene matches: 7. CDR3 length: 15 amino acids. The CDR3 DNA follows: TGTGCCAGCAGCTCCCGACAGGGGGCGAGTTACGAGCAGTACTTC. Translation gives CASSSRQGASYEQYF.

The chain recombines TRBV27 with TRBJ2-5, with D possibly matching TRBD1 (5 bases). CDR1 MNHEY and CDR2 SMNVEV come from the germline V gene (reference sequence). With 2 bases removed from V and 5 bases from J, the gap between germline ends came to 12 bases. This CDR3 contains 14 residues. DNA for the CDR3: TGTGCCAGCAGTTTAAGGGAAGCAGGGGAGACCCAGTACTTC. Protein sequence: CASSLREAGETQYF.

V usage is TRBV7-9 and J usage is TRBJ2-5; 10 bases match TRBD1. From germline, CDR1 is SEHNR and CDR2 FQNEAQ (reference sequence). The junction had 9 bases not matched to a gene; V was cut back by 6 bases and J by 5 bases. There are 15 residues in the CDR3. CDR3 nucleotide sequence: TGTGCCAGCAGACCCGGGACAGGGGCTTTGGAGACCCAGTACTTC. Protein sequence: CASRPGTGALETQYF.

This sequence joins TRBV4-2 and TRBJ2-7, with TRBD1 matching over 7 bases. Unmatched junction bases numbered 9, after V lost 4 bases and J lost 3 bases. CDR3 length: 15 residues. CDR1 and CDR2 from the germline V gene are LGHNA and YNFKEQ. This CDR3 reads CASSRDRDAVYEQYF. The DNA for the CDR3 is TGTGCCAGCAGCCGTGACAGGGATGCGGTCTACGAGCAGTACTTC.